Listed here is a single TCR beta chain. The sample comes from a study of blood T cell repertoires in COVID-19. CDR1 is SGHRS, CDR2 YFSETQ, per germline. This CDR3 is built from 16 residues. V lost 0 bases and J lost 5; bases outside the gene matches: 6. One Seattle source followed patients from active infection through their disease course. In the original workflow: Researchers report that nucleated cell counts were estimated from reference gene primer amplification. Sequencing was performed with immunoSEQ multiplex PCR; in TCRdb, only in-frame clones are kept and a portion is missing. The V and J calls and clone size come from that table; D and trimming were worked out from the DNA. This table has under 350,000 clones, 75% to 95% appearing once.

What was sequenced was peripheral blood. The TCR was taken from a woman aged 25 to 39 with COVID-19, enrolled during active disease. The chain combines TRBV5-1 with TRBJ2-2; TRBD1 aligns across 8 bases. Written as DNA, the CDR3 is TGCGCCAGCAGCTTGGTCGGACAGGGTCGTACCGGGGAGCTGTTTTTT. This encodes CASSLVGQGRTGELFF. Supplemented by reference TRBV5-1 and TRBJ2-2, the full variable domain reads KAGVTQTPRYLIKTRGQQVTLSCSPISGHRSVSWYQQTPGQGLQFLFEYFSETQRNKGNFPGRFSGRQFSNSRSEMNVSTLELGDSALYLCASSLVGQGRTGELFFGEGSRLTVL.